The 24 T cell receptor beta chains below come from one sample, sequenced in a study of T cells in tuberculosis. Profiling relied on immunoSEQ multiplex PCR, and the TCRdb table lists in-frame clones only, not all of them. The table lists about 88,000 clones, more than 75% of them singletons, with over 1.5% in the top ten. Cells were sorted from thawed PBMC rested overnight and stained with GMM-loaded CD1B tetramer, viability dye and anti-CD3. C32 glucose monomycolate from Rhodococcus equi was loaded onto the CD1B tetramers. The sequencing input was CD1b-GMM tetramer-negative cells sorted from PBMCs. Receptors were obtained from an adult woman with latent tuberculosis.

V usage is TRBV6-1 and J usage is TRBJ1-2; D gene uncertain. CDR3 length: 15 residues. With 0 bases removed from V and 4 bases from J, the gap between germline ends came to 12 bases. Germline V CDR1 and CDR2: MNHNS, SASEGT. The CDR3 coding sequence is TGTGCCAGCAGTGAAGCGCTGGGGAGGGTCTATGGCTACACCTTC. This translates into CASSEALGRVYGYTF.

The genes are TRBV6-4 and TRBJ1-6, with 7 bases aligning to TRBD1. After removal of 6 bases from V and 4 bases from J, the junction contained 3 bases not matched to a gene. Germline V gene sequence: CDR1 MRHNA, CDR2 SNTAGT. This CDR3 spans 14 amino acids. CDR3 sequence: CASSGDSYNSPLHF. The DNA of the CDR3 is TGTGCCAGCAGCGGGGACAGTTATAATTCACCCCTCCACTTT.

The rearrangement uses TRBV5-4 and TRBJ1-6; no definite D call. Germline V gene data show CDR1 as SGHNT and CDR2 as YYREEE (reference sequence). CDR3 length equals 15 residues. Trimming pared 1 base from V and 3 bases from J, leaving 8 bases between. Written as DNA, the CDR3 is TGTGCCAGCAGCTTGAGTGGCCTCTATAATTCACCCCTCCACTTT. This sequence encodes CASSLSGLYNSPLHF.

V is TRBV7-2 and J is TRBJ2-7, with D perhaps matching TRBD2 (5 bases). V lost 4 bases to trimming and J lost 7 bases, with 17 bases between them. Germline CDR1 is SGHTA and CDR2 is FQGNSA. This CDR3 has 14 residues. The CDR3 loop is CASSSDIPAAEQYF. CDR3 nucleotides: TGTGCCAGCAGCTCCGATATACCAGCGGCGGAGCAGTACTTC.

The chain recombines TRBV6-1 with TRBJ2-5, with 10 bases that match TRBD2. Germline CDR1 and CDR2: MNHNS and SASEGT. V lost 4 bases, J lost 0 bases, and 11 bases stayed unmatched. The CDR3 length is 18 residues. The DNA of the CDR3 is TGTGCCAGCAGTGGATTGGTAGCGGGGGGCCAGTACCAAGAGACCCAGTACTTC. Translating gives CASSGLVAGGQYQETQYF.

This clone was seen just once. V is TRBV2 and J is TRBJ2-7; a weak D match, TRBD1 (5 bases). This CDR3 spans 11 amino acids. V shed 3 bases and J shed 9 bases, with 9 bases lying between them. The germline CDR1 and CDR2 sequences are SNHLY and FYNNEI. The CDR3 DNA follows: TGTGCCAGCAGTGAGCATGGGGCGCAGTACGTC. Amino acids: CASSEHGAQYV.

The gene calls are TRBV5-1 and TRBJ2-4, with 11 nucleotides matching TRBD2. The ends lost 0 bases at V and 0 bases at J; junction bases unmatched: 2. The germline gives CDR1 SGHRS, CDR2 YFSETQ. This CDR3 has 17 amino acids. The CDR3 region has the DNA TGCGCCAGCAGCTTGGTTCTAGCGGGGGGAGCCAAAAACATTCAGTACTTC. This codes for CASSLVLAGGAKNIQYF.

The chain couples TRBV5-1 to TRBJ2-4; TRBD1 is a possible D gene (5 bases). The CDR3 consists of 14 residues. Trimming cost V 0 bases and J 1 base, with 5 bases left between them. CDR1 and CDR2 from the germline V gene are SGHRS and YFSETQ. For the CDR3, the DNA is TGCGCCAGCAGCTTGGACAGGGCCAAAAACATTCAGTACTTC. Its translation: CASSLDRAKNIQYF.

The V call is TRBV5-4, the J call TRBJ1-1; 7 bases match TRBD1. Looked up from germline, CDR1 is SGHNT and CDR2 is YYREEE (reference sequence). V gave up 3 bases and J gave up 4 bases; unmatched junction bases: 6. This CDR3 has 14 residues. This chain's CDR3 is CASSSDRSSTEAFF. The CDR3 DNA reads TGTGCCAGCAGCTCGGACAGGTCTAGCACTGAAGCTTTCTTT.

This clone was seen a single time. V and J are TRBV6-1 and TRBJ2-7, with 9 positions matching TRBD1. The CDR3 is 17 amino acids. Germline V gene sequence: CDR1 MNHNS, CDR2 SASEGT. The ends lost 4 bases at V and 2 bases at J; junction bases unmatched: 12. CDR3: CASSVWGTGSFPYEQYV. Written as DNA, the CDR3 is TGTGCCAGCAGTGTGTGGGGGACAGGGAGTTTCCCCTACGAGCAGTACGTC.

This clone appeared once. The chain employs TRBV7-9 and TRBJ2-5; D is possibly TRBD2 (5 bases). Germline CDR1 SEHNR, CDR2 FQNEAQ (reference sequence). The CDR3 totals 13 residues. V lost 6 bases, J lost 4 bases, and 12 bases lay in between. This CDR3 reads CASSFPRGETQYF. CDR3 DNA sequence: TGTGCCAGCAGTTTTCCCCGGGGAGAGACCCAGTACTTC.

The chain joins TRBV11-2 to TRBJ2-5, with D perhaps TRBD2 (7 bases). In germline, CDR1 is SGHAT, CDR2 FQNNGV. The CDR3 extends over 17 amino acids. Deletions cut 0 bases from V and 7 bases from J, with 21 bases between. CDR3 region: CASSLDPLGAGRGTQYF. The CDR3, as DNA: TGTGCCAGCAGCTTAGACCCGTTGGGGGCTGGGAGGGGGACCCAGTACTTC.

The chain carries TRBV5-4 and TRBJ1-1; 7 positions agree with TRBD1. V trimming: 4 bases; J trimming: 0 bases; junction bases outside the gene matches: 3. The CDR3 runs to 14 residues. Germline V lookup: CDR1 SGHNT, CDR2 YYREEE (reference sequence). The CDR3 DNA sequence: TGTGCCAGCAGCACGGGACAGCTGAACACTGAAGCTTTCTTT. It translates to CASSTGQLNTEAFF.

The chain combines TRBV27 with TRBJ1-6; tentatively, D is TRBD1 (5 bases). The CDR3 covers 16 residues. V was trimmed by 5 bases and J by 13 bases, leaving 24 bases between them. From germline, CDR1 is MNHEY and CDR2 SMNVEV (reference sequence). CDR3: CASSPPDSRMYGPLHF. Written as DNA, the CDR3 is TGTGCCAGCAGTCCCCCAGACAGCCGAATGTATGGTCCCCTCCACTTT.

The V and J genes are TRBV6-6 and TRBJ2-7, with 8 bases matching TRBD2. Germline V gene data show CDR1 as MNHNY and CDR2 as SVGAGI (reference sequence). V lost 6 bases to trimming and J lost 3 bases; unmatched junction nucleotides: 7. The CDR3 is 14 residues long. The CDR3 is CASSQTSGGYEQYF. The CDR3, as DNA: TGTGCCAGCAGCCAAACCAGCGGGGGCTACGAGCAGTACTTC.

V usage is TRBV19 and J usage is TRBJ2-1, with TRBD2 matching over 8 bases. Unmatched junction bases numbered 8, after V lost 3 bases and J lost 7 bases. CDR1 LNHDA and CDR2 SQIVND come from the germline V gene (reference sequence). The CDR3 contains 15 residues. DNA of the CDR3: TGTGCCAGTAGTATTCGGGGGGGCCTCCTGAATGAGCAGTTCTTC. This codes for CASSIRGGLLNEQFF.

The chain couples TRBV7-9 to TRBJ2-7; 7 nucleotides match TRBD1. The V segment lost 5 bases and the J segment 4 bases; nucleotides outside the gene matches: 8. Germline V gives CDR1 SEHNR, CDR2 FQNEAQ (reference sequence). The CDR3 covers 14 residues. The DNA for the CDR3 is TGTGCCAGCAGCGGCCCGGGACAGCGGTACGAGCAGTACTTC. Protein sequence: CASSGPGQRYEQYF.

This clone was counted once. The gene calls are TRBV9 and TRBJ1-3; no reliable D call. The CDR3 is 15 amino acids. Germline lookup yields CDR1 SGDLS and CDR2 YYNGEE. Trimming took off 3 bases at V and 2 bases at J, with 12 bases between the two ends. CDR3 nucleotides: TGTGCCAGCAGCGGGCTTGCAGGAACTGGAAACACCATATATTTT. It encodes CASSGLAGTGNTIYF.

CDR3 DNA sequence: TGTGCCAGTAGCGACAGGGGCACCGGGGAGCTGTTTTTT. It codes for CASSDRGTGELFF. The chain is built from TRBV19 and TRBJ2-2; TRBD1 matches at 8 bases. The CDR3 contains 13 residues. Germline assignment: CDR1 LNHDA and CDR2 SQIVND (reference sequence). The trim removed 6 bases at V and 4 bases at J, leaving 1 base unmatched.

The sample holds one count of this clone. This chain links TRBV5-6 with TRBJ1-1; a weak D match, TRBD1 (6 bases). Germline CDR1 reads SGHDT; CDR2 reads YYEEEE. Trimming took off 1 base at V and 3 bases at J, with 16 bases between the two ends. The CDR3 extends over 16 amino acids. Here the CDR3 reads CASSLWGAGTYTEAFF. For the CDR3, the DNA is TGTGCCAGCAGCTTGTGGGGAGCCGGGACATACACTGAAGCTTTCTTT.

CDR3 sequence (DNA): TGTGCCAGCAGCCCAGGGGAGATAAACACCGGGGAGCTGTTTTTT. Translation gives CASSPGEINTGELFF. The chain carries TRBV6-6 and TRBJ2-2; a weak D match, TRBD1 (6 bases). V lost 6 bases and J lost 2, with 13 bases in between. The CDR3 runs 15 residues. CDR1 MNHNY and CDR2 SVGAGI come from the germline V gene (reference sequence).

The V gene is TRBV20-1, the J gene TRBJ2-5; perhaps TRBD1 as D (5 bases). Germline loops: CDR1 DFQATT, CDR2 SNEGSKA (reference sequence). The CDR3 is 10 amino acids. With 7 bases removed from V and 3 bases from J, the gap between germline ends came to 6 bases. In DNA form, the CDR3 reads TGCAGTGGACAGAAAGAGACCCAGTACTTC. It translates to CSGQKETQYF.

The chain has TRBV7-8 and TRBJ2-2, with a weak D call TRBD2 (6 bases). The CDR3 is made up of 16 amino acids. Germline V gene sequence: CDR1 SGHVS, CDR2 FQNEAQ. The V gene lost 1 base and the J gene lost 1 base, with 10 bases spanning the gap. The chain's CDR3 is CASSLVGGMNTGELFF. For the CDR3, the DNA is TGTGCCAGCAGCTTAGTTGGAGGGATGAACACCGGGGAGCTGTTTTTT.

The chain carries TRBV14 and TRBJ2-5, with D possibly TRBD2 on 7 matching bases. The length of the CDR3 is 15 residues. V was pared by 2 bases and J by 3 bases, with 13 bases between. CDR1 is SGHDN, CDR2 FVKESK, per germline. For the CDR3, the DNA is TGTGCCAGCAGCCAAAGGACAGCGGGGAAAGAGACCCAGTACTTC. Translation gives CASSQRTAGKETQYF.